Reported below is one T cell receptor beta chain. This sample is part of a study of blood T cell repertoires in COVID-19. Study details: Acute and convalescent COVID-19 specimens originated in the United States, Italy and Spain. Sources were T cells, B-cell-depleted T cells, or PBMCs; the material itself was cDNA or gDNA.

From germline, CDR1 is MNHEY and CDR2 SMNVEV (reference sequence). This CDR3 spans 14 amino acids. V was trimmed by 5 bases and J by 1 base, leaving 9 bases between them. As originally analysed: Nucleated cell number was recorded as an estimate derived from reference gene primer amplification. TCRdb's table, derived via immunoSEQ multiplex PCR, lists solely in-frame clones and lacks some. The DNA gave D and trimming, while V, J and clone size come from that table. This sample has approximately 140,000 clones, with over 80% found just once. The chain is built from TRBV27 and TRBJ1-3; tentative D call: TRBD1 (5 bases). This receptor was taken from a woman between 35 and 50 years old with active or convalescent COVID-19. The sample consisted of peripheral blood. Written as DNA, the CDR3 is TGTGCCAGCAGTCTAGGGGTTTCTGGAAACACCATATATTTT. Its protein product is CASSLGVSGNTIYF.